Listed here are 8 T cell receptor beta chains from one sample, sequenced in a study of T cell repertoires in cytomegalovirus infection. TCRdb reanalysed the reads using MiXCR and keeps one entry per CDR3 protein. Seen here are 250,000 to 300,000 distinct CDR3 sequences, over 20% observed once, and the top ten hold 11% to 15%. Sequenced input: PBMCs. The source of these receptors is a human donor in good health (CMV status not recorded). Some clones in this sample may be carry-over from other donors' samples.

This clonotype was found many times. This rearrangement joins TRBV7-2 to TRBJ1-2, with D tentatively TRBD1 (5 bases). The CDR3 has 13 amino acids. V was shortened by 1 base and J by 4 bases, with 7 bases between the two germline ends. Germline V gives CDR1 SGHTA, CDR2 FQGNSA. The CDR3 region has the DNA TGTGCCAGCAGCTTAGGGCAGGGCTATGGCTACACCTTC. It is translated as CASSLGQGYGYTF.

This clonotype was seen a few times. The chain recombines TRBV2 with TRBJ2-1; a weak D match, TRBD1 (6 bases). V was pared by 8 bases and J by 8 bases, with 22 bases between. The germline V gene encodes CDR1 SNHLY and CDR2 FYNNEI. The CDR3 is 15 residues long. In DNA, the CDR3 is TGTGCCAGCTTTCTCACAGGGTTGAAGGGGGATGAGCAGTTCTTC. Translated: CASFLTGLKGDEQFF.

J is TRBJ2-7 and V is TRBV12-3 or TRBV12-4; no definite D call. This CDR3 region has 16 residues. Deletions cut 6 bases from V and 2 bases from J, with 20 bases between. The CDR3 region has the DNA TGTGCCAGCAGCCTCATGGGGATATCGGTCCCCTACGAGCAGTACTTC. It specifies CASSLMGISVPYEQYF.

This clonotype was counted many times. The J gene is TRBJ1-1, the V gene TRBV7-2, with a weak D call TRBD1 (6 bases). The germline V and J ends were trimmed by 5 bases and 0 bases, with 13 bases remaining between them. This CDR3 comprises 15 residues. Per germline, CDR1 SGHTA and CDR2 FQGNSA. CDR3 bases: TGTGCCAGCAGCGTACGACAGGCCATGAACACTGAAGCTTTCTTT. The encoded protein is CASSVRQAMNTEAFF.

In regard to this clonotype: This may stem from a read error, because a much larger clone lies one nucleotide away. The chain recombines TRBV6-1 with TRBJ2-7, with TRBD2 as a possible D gene (6 bases). The CDR3 contains 15 residues. The germline V gene encodes CDR1 MNHNS and CDR2 SASEGT. The CDR3 protein is CASSGQIAVSYQQYF. DNA for the CDR3: TGTGCCAGCAGTGGACAAATAGCGGTGTCCTACCAGCAGTACTTC.

Ten or more counts support this clonotype. This chain connects TRBV10-3 to TRBJ2-7, with 9 bases that match TRBD2. CDR1 and CDR2 (germline): ENHRY, SYGVKD. V lost 8 bases and J lost 2; bases outside the gene matches: 10. The CDR3 consists of 15 residues. CDR3 amino acids: CAILQVAGVAYEQYV. The DNA of the CDR3 is TGTGCCATCCTCCAGGTAGCGGGAGTAGCCTACGAGCAGTACGTC.

The J gene is TRBJ2-2, the V gene TRBV6-2 or TRBV6-3; 11 bases map to TRBD2. The junction had 8 bases not matched to a gene; V was cut back by 5 bases and J by 6 bases. This CDR3 is built from 16 residues. The germline gives CDR1 MNHEY, CDR2 SVGEGT. Here the CDR3 DNA reads TGTGCCAGCAGTCCAAGACTAGCGGGAAGCCCCGGGGAGCTGTTTTTT. Its translation: CASSPRLAGSPGELFF.

CDR3 DNA: TGCGCCAGCAGCTCGGGACTAGCGGGAGGGCCTGTCACAGATACGCAGTATTTT. Translation gives CASSSGLAGGPVTDTQYF. The chain recombines TRBV5-1 with TRBJ2-3; 16 nucleotides match TRBD2. CDR3 length: 18 amino acids. V shed 3 bases and J 2 bases; nucleotides not matched to a gene: 6. The germline CDR1 and CDR2 sequences are SGHRS and YFSETQ.